What follows describes a single T cell receptor beta chain. These data come from a study of blood T cell repertoires in COVID-19. Measured with immunoSEQ multiplex PCR; TCRdb has only the in-frame clones, and not every one. The profile shows 55,000 to 70,000 clones, more than 70% of them singletons. There are 16 residues in the CDR3. Trimming cost V 2 bases and J 0 bases, with 11 bases left between them. The V gene's germline CDR1 is LNHDA and CDR2 SQIVND (reference sequence). V is TRBV19 and J is TRBJ2-4; D possibly corresponds to TRBD2 (6 bases). Specimen: peripheral blood. This receptor was obtained from a man in his forties or fifties with acute or convalescent COVID-19. The CDR3 sequence: CASSILAGLAKNIQYF. The CDR3 nucleotides read TGTGCCAGTAGTATATTGGCGGGACTAGCCAAAAACATTCAGTACTTC. Complete variable domain (other parts from reference TRBV19 and TRBJ2-4): DGGITQSPKYLFRKEGQNVTLSCEQNLNHDAMYWYRQDPGQGLRLIYYSQIVNDFQKGDIAEGYSVSREKKESFPLTVTSAQKNPTAFYLCASSILAGLAKNIQYFGAGTRLSVL.